Following are 26 T cell receptor beta chains from one sample sequenced in a study of blood T cell repertoires in COVID-19. The protocol was immunoSEQ multiplex PCR, while the TCRdb copy is restricted to in-frame clones and leaves out a portion. Here the sample spans fewer than 200,000 clones, around 85% being singletons. Source material: peripheral blood. These receptors originate from a man aged 45 to 65 with active or convalescent COVID-19.

V is TRBV28 and J is TRBJ1-5, with TRBD1 matching over 9 bases. V was pared by 7 bases and J by 9 bases, with 13 bases of the junction left unmatched. The CDR3 length is 15 residues. The V gene's germline CDR1 is MDHEN and CDR2 SYDVKM. CDR3 sequence (DNA): TGTGCCAGCAAAGGGACGGGGACAGGGTTTACGCCCCAGCATTTT. The encoded protein is CASKGTGTGFTPQHF.

V gene TRBV24-1 combines with J gene TRBJ1-2; D might be TRBD1 (6 bases). The V and J ends lost 6 bases and 4 bases respectively, with 8 bases between them. Germline assignment: CDR1 KGHDR and CDR2 SFDVKD. The CDR3 sequence is 12 residues long. The DNA of the CDR3 is TGTGCCACCAGTTTACAGGGCTATGGCTACACCTTC. Its protein product is CATSLQGYGYTF.

The V gene is TRBV6-1, the J gene TRBJ1-3; TRBD1 agrees at 10 bases. This CDR3 region has 16 residues. Germline-derived CDR1 and CDR2 are MNHNS and SASEGT. The ends lost 4 bases at V and 1 base at J; junction bases unmatched: 4. The CDR3 protein is CASSALGQGSGNTIYF. The CDR3 DNA sequence: TGTGCCAGCAGTGCCCTGGGACAGGGGTCTGGAAACACCATATATTTT.

The J gene is TRBJ2-7, the V gene TRBV28, with D perhaps TRBD2 (6 bases). This CDR3 is 12 amino acids long. V was pared by 7 bases and J by 3 bases, with 10 bases between. Germline V gives CDR1 MDHEN, CDR2 SYDVKM. CDR3 in amino acids: CASTKEGYEQYF. The CDR3, as DNA: TGTGCCAGCACCAAGGAGGGCTACGAGCAGTACTTC.

The sample holds a few counts of this clone. This rearrangement joins TRBV19 to TRBJ2-1; TRBD1 is a possible D gene (5 bases). This CDR3 is built from 14 residues. V lost 6 bases and J 8 bases, leaving 17 bases between the germline ends. Germline lookup yields CDR1 LNHDA and CDR2 SQIVND (reference sequence). Here the CDR3 reads CASSSGAIRDEQFF. The CDR3, as DNA: TGTGCCAGTAGCAGTGGGGCTATCAGGGATGAGCAGTTCTTC. Combining the CDR3 with reference TRBV19 and TRBJ2-1 gives the whole variable domain DGGITQSPKYLFRKEGQNVTLSCEQNLNHDAMYWYRQDPGQGLRLIYYSQIVNDFQKGDIAEGYSVSREKKESFPLTVTSAQKNPTAFYLCASSSGAIRDEQFFGPGTRLTVL.

The chain carries TRBV30 and TRBJ1-4; D is possibly TRBD1 (5 bases). The CDR3 extends over 13 amino acids. CDR1 is GTSNPN, CDR2 SVGIG, per germline (reference sequence). Between the trimmed V and J ends, which lost 3 bases and 5 bases, there was a span of 10 bases. CDR3 DNA: TGTGCCTGGAGCAGACAGCAAAATGAAAAACTGTTTTTT. Residues: CAWSRQQNEKLFF. Based on the CDR3 plus reference TRBV30 and TRBJ1-4, the full variable domain is SQTIHQWPATLVQPVGSPLSLECTVEGTSNPNLYWYRQAAGRGLQLLFYSVGIGQISSEVPQNLSASRPQDRQFILSSKKLLLSDSGFYLCAWSRQQNEKLFFGSGTQLSVL.

V and J are TRBV7-6 and TRBJ1-2, with a tentative D call TRBD1 (5 bases). The CDR3 contains 14 residues. Germline assignment: CDR1 SGHVS and CDR2 FNYEAQ. Trimming removed 5 bases from V and 8 bases from J, with 18 bases in between. For the CDR3, the DNA is TGTGCCAGCAGCGGCCGAGACAGTATAGGAGGCTACACCTTC. This translates into CASSGRDSIGGYTF.

This clone was observed a single time. The rearrangement links TRBV4-2 to TRBJ1-1; D perhaps matches TRBD1 (5 bases). There are 14 residues in the CDR3. The germline CDR1 and CDR2 sequences are LGHNA and YNFKEQ. Trimming shortened V by 4 bases and J by 5 bases, and 14 bases separated the two germline ends. The CDR3 coding sequence is TGTGCCAGCAGCCGAAACCCGGGGGGAACTGAAGCTTTCTTT. Its protein product is CASSRNPGGTEAFF.

This chain connects TRBV9 to TRBJ1-4; 8 nucleotides agree with TRBD1. The V gene's germline CDR1 is SGDLS and CDR2 YYNGEE. The CDR3 extends over 17 amino acids. V was pared by 3 bases and J by 8 bases, with 15 bases of the junction left unmatched. The CDR3 DNA reads as TGTGCCAGCAGCGGACCAGGGGGCGCGACCGGTAGGGAAAAACTGTTTTTT. Translated: CASSGPGGATGREKLFF.

The rearrangement uses TRBV5-1 and TRBJ1-3; D is perhaps TRBD1 (6 bases). CDR1 and CDR2 from the germline V gene are SGHRS and YFSETQ. V lost 0 bases and J 0 bases, leaving 10 bases between the germline ends. The CDR3 contains 16 residues. The CDR3 loop reads CASSLGGGSSGNTIYF. The CDR3 DNA is TGCGCCAGCAGCTTGGGAGGGGGAAGCTCTGGAAACACCATATATTTT.

The chain has TRBV15 and TRBJ1-5; 7 positions match TRBD1. Per germline, CDR1 LNHNV and CDR2 YYDKDF (reference sequence). Trimming at V came to 1 base and at J to 6 bases, leaving 3 bases not matched to a gene. The CDR3 runs to 14 residues. The CDR3 coding sequence is TGTGCCACCAGCAGAGTGACAGGGAGTCAGCCCCAGCATTTT. Its protein product is CATSRVTGSQPQHF. Full variable domain (remainder filled in from reference TRBV15 and TRBJ1-5): DAMVIQNPRYQVTQFGKPVTLSCSQTLNHNVMYWYQQKSSQAPKLLFHYYDKDFNNEADTPDNFQSRRPNTSFCFLDIRSPGLGDTAMYLCATSRVTGSQPQHFGDGTRLSIL.

V usage is TRBV4-3 and J usage is TRBJ1-1; D may be TRBD1 (6 bases). Per the germline V gene, CDR1 is LGHNA and CDR2 is YSLEER. This CDR3 is 13 amino acids long. With 0 bases removed from V and 5 bases from J, the gap between germline ends came to 7 bases. CDR3 amino acids: CASSQEGGTEAFF. The CDR3, as DNA: TGCGCCAGCAGCCAAGAAGGGGGTACTGAAGCTTTCTTT.

This rearrangement joins TRBV30 to TRBJ1-5, with D unclear. The ends were cut back, 0 bases at V and 7 bases at J, with 7 bases in the middle. This CDR3 is 12 amino acids long. CDR1 and CDR2 (germline): GTSNPN, SVGIG (reference sequence). DNA of the CDR3: TGTGCCTGGAGTGTAACGGGGCAGCCCCAGCATTTT. This codes for CAWSVTGQPQHF.

This chain connects TRBV28 to TRBJ1-6; D not resolved. The V end lost 2 bases, the J end lost 10 bases, and 15 bases lay between the germline ends. The CDR3 extends over 15 amino acids. Per the germline V gene, CDR1 is MDHEN and CDR2 is SYDVKM. This CDR3 is CASSLEVTGGSPLHF. CDR3 coding DNA: TGTGCCAGCAGTTTAGAAGTCACCGGCGGATCACCCCTCCACTTT.

The V gene is TRBV6-5, the J gene TRBJ2-1, with 8 bases fitting TRBD2. The trim removed 8 bases at V and 10 bases at J, leaving 10 bases unmatched. The CDR3 sequence is 13 residues long. Germline V gene data show CDR1 as MNHEY and CDR2 as SVGAGI. The chain's CDR3 is CASGREGQGEQFF. In nucleotides, the CDR3 is TGTGCCAGCGGCCGGGAGGGCCAGGGAGAGCAGTTCTTC.

This clone was picked up one time. The chain combines TRBV6-1 with TRBJ1-4; D possibly corresponds to TRBD1 (5 bases). The CDR3 consists of 16 residues. Trimming removed 1 base at V and 2 bases at J, with 11 bases between. Germline CDR1 reads MNHNS; CDR2 reads SASEGT. CDR3 bases: TGTGCCAGCAGTGAAGAAGCAGGGATGACTAATGAAAAACTGTTTTTT. Its protein product is CASSEEAGMTNEKLFF.

The V call is TRBV10-3, the J call TRBJ2-5; 7 bases line up with TRBD2. CDR1 is ENHRY and CDR2 is SYGVKD in the germline V gene. This CDR3 contains 15 residues. The ends lost 6 bases at V and 5 bases at J; junction bases unmatched: 12. In nucleotides, the CDR3 is TGTGCCATCAGCCAGGGTAACGGGGAGGGCGAGACCCAGTACTTC. Protein: CAISQGNGEGETQYF.

CDR3: CASGPAAKNIQYF. DNA of the CDR3: TGTGCCAGCGGGCCAGCAGCCAAAAACATTCAGTACTTC. The chain carries TRBV6-6 and TRBJ2-4; the D is unclear. Trimming took 8 bases from V and 0 from J, leaving 8 bases between them. Germline loops: CDR1 MNHNY, CDR2 SVGAGI (reference sequence). This CDR3 has 13 amino acids.

This clone showed up just once. V is TRBV30 and J is TRBJ1-5; D is ambiguous. Germline-derived CDR1 and CDR2 are GTSNPN and SVGIG (reference sequence). The CDR3 is made up of 13 amino acids. V was trimmed by 1 base and J by 3 bases, leaving 7 bases between them. This CDR3 is CAWSAGLNQPQHF. The CDR3 region has the DNA TGTGCCTGGAGTGCCGGACTCAATCAGCCCCAGCATTTT.

The V and J genes are TRBV18 and TRBJ2-7, with a weak D call TRBD1 (8 bases). The CDR3 has 15 amino acids. Germline V gives CDR1 KGHSH, CDR2 LQKENI. V was pared by 3 bases and J by 1 base, with 13 bases between. The CDR3 loop is CASSPTQGGSYEQYF. In nucleotides, the CDR3 is TGTGCCAGCTCACCTACACAGGGGGGGTCCTACGAGCAGTACTTC. Full variable domain (outside the CDR3, taken from reference TRBV18 and TRBJ2-7): NAGVMQNPRHLVRRRGQEARLRCSPMKGHSHVYWYRQLPEEGLKFMVYLQKENIIDESGMPKERFSAEFPKEGPSILRIQQVVRGDSAAYFCASSPTQGGSYEQYFGPGTRLTVT.

This clone occurred a few times. The chain uses TRBV6-5 and TRBJ2-5, with 8 bases aligning to TRBD2. From germline, CDR1 is MNHEY and CDR2 SVGAGI. Trimming removed 6 bases from V and 0 bases from J; junction bases left unmatched: 3. The CDR3 contains 14 residues. CDR3 in amino acids: CASSGGGYQETQYF. The CDR3 coding sequence is TGTGCCAGCAGCGGGGGGGGGTACCAAGAGACCCAGTACTTC.

This chain connects TRBV7-2 to TRBJ2-5, with 10 nucleotides matching TRBD2. Germline V CDR1 and CDR2: SGHTA, FQGNSA. V shed 5 bases, J shed 4 bases, and the junction held 10 bases outside the gene matches. The CDR3 consists of 16 residues. CDR3 amino acids: CASSPVGLAGAETQYF. As DNA, the CDR3 is TGTGCCAGCAGCCCAGTAGGGCTAGCGGGAGCAGAGACCCAGTACTTC.

This chain connects TRBV30 to TRBJ1-1; 9 bases map to TRBD1. This CDR3 comprises 17 residues. The germline CDR1 and CDR2 sequences are GTSNPN and SVGIG (reference sequence). Losses at the gene ends were 7 bases for V and 0 bases for J; bases not matched to a gene: 15. The CDR3 reads CASKPQGALLMNTEAFF. The CDR3 DNA reads as TGTGCCTCCAAGCCACAGGGGGCTCTACTCATGAACACTGAAGCTTTCTTT.

The J gene is TRBJ2-7, the V gene TRBV30; D possibly corresponds to TRBD2 (5 bases). This CDR3 region has 16 residues. Trimming took off 0 bases at V and 5 bases at J, with 20 bases between the two ends. Germline CDR1 GTSNPN, CDR2 SVGIG (reference sequence). The CDR3 sequence: CAWSVYSIAPRNEQYF. In nucleotides, the CDR3 is TGTGCCTGGAGTGTATATTCCATAGCGCCCCGGAACGAGCAGTACTTC.

The chain couples TRBV5-6 to TRBJ1-2; 7 bases map to TRBD1. The CDR3 is 15 residues long. Germline V CDR1 and CDR2: SGHDT, YYEEEE. Trimming removed 6 bases from V and 4 bases from J; junction bases left unmatched: 12. CDR3: CASIYNRGLSYGYTF. CDR3 nucleotide sequence: TGTGCCAGCATCTACAACAGGGGCCTTAGCTATGGCTACACCTTC.

The V call is TRBV9, the J call TRBJ2-7; a weak D match, TRBD1 (6 bases). V lost 4 bases and J lost 3, with 14 bases in between. CDR3 length: 14 amino acids. CDR1 and CDR2 (germline): SGDLS, YYNGEE. Here the CDR3 reads CASSRTANVYEQYF. As DNA, the CDR3 is TGTGCCAGCAGCCGGACAGCTAACGTCTACGAGCAGTACTTC. The variable domain in full, with the rest retrieved from reference TRBV9 and TRBJ2-7, is DSGVTQTPKHLITATGQRVTLRCSPRSGDLSVYWYQQSLDQGLQFLIQYYNGEERAKGNILERFSAQQFPDLHSELNLSSLELGDSALYFCASSRTANVYEQYFGPGTRLTVT.